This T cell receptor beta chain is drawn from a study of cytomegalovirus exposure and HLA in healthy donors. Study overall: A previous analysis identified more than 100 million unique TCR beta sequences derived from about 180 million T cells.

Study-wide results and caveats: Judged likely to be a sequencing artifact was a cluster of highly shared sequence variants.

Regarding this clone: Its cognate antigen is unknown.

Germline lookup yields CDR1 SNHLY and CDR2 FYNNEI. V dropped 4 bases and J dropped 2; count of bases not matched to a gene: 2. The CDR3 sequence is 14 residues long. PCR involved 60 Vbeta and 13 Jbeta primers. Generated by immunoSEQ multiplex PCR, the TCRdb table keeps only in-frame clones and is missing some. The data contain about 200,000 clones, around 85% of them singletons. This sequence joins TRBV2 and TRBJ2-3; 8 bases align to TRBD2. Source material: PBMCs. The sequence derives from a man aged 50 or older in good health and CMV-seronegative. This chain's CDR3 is CASSGSGVTDTQYF. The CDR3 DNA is TGTGCCAGCAGTGGTAGCGGGGTCACAGATACGCAGTATTTT.